The 11 T cell receptor beta chains below all came from one sample that was sequenced in a study of T-cell reconstitution after alpha-beta-depleted transplantation in children. Unique molecular identifiers were incorporated into the prepared TCRbeta library. Using its own MiXCR run on the PCR reads, TCRdb lists one record per CDR3 protein. Of 200,000 or so distinct CDR3 sequences listed, roughly 6.3% are singletons. The source material was PBMCs, sampled before TCRalphabeta/CD19-depleted stem cell transplant. Receptors originate from a girl under three years old with combined immunodeficiency, due to receive a stem cell transplant.

Many counts were recorded for this clonotype. V usage is TRBV20-1 and J usage is TRBJ1-2; tentatively, D is TRBD1 (5 bases). Looked up from germline, CDR1 is DFQATT and CDR2 is SNEGSKA (reference sequence). V was shortened by 2 bases and J by 4 bases, with 17 bases between the two germline ends. The CDR3 length is 15 residues. CDR3: CSARRTGLRGYGYTF. CDR3 in DNA: TGCAGTGCTAGACGGACGGGGCTAAGGGGCTATGGCTACACCTTC.

There are many counts of this clonotype. This chain uses TRBV14 with TRBJ2-7; D is unresolved. V was pared by 1 base and J by 6 bases, with 10 bases between. Germline lookup yields CDR1 SGHDN and CDR2 FVKESK. The CDR3 consists of 13 residues. The CDR3 bases are TGTGCCAGCAGCCAAGGTAGAGTAACCGAGCAGTACTTC. This encodes CASSQGRVTEQYF.

V is TRBV12-3 or TRBV12-4 and J is TRBJ2-5; 7 bases are shared with TRBD1. The CDR3 extends over 14 amino acids. V lost 6 bases, J lost 4 bases, and 8 bases stayed unmatched. The CDR3 DNA follows: TGTGCCAGCAGGCAAGACAGGGCAGGAGAGACCCAGTACTTC. This gives the protein CASRQDRAGETQYF.

This clonotype was observed at least ten times. The rearrangement uses TRBV12-3 or TRBV12-4 and TRBJ2-7, with D perhaps matching TRBD2 (6 bases). This CDR3 contains 16 residues. Trimming removed 1 base from V and 2 bases from J, with 15 bases in between. The CDR3 loop is CASSLGPGVLPYEQYF. The CDR3 DNA reads as TGTGCCAGCAGTTTAGGACCGGGGGTCCTCCCCTACGAGCAGTACTTC.

This clonotype came up a few times. The V and J genes are TRBV7-8 and TRBJ1-5; D is possibly TRBD1 (5 bases). Germline V gene sequence: CDR1 SGHVS, CDR2 FQNEAQ. CDR3 length equals 17 residues. The V end was cut by 5 bases, the J end by 0 bases, with 17 bases between. This CDR3 is CASSPWGRVDSNQPQHF. For the CDR3, the DNA is TGTGCCAGCAGCCCCTGGGGCAGGGTAGATAGCAATCAGCCCCAGCATTTT.

This clonotype was seen repeatedly, ten times or more. This chain uses TRBV4-2 with TRBJ2-3; D gene ambiguous. Germline CDR1 and CDR2: LGHNA and YNFKEQ. The V gene lost 1 base and the J gene lost 0 bases, with 8 bases spanning the gap. This CDR3 contains 15 residues. In DNA, the CDR3 is TGTGCCAGCAGCCAAGTGGTGACTAGCACAGATACGCAGTATTTT. As protein: CASSQVVTSTDTQYF.

This clonotype showed up many times. The chain recombines TRBV7-3 with TRBJ2-2; 10 nucleotides agree with TRBD2. Losses at the gene ends were 6 bases for V and 4 bases for J; bases not matched to a gene: 8. From germline, CDR1 is SGHTA and CDR2 FQGTGA. This CDR3 has 16 residues. This CDR3 reads CASRSSGRALTGELFF. CDR3 in DNA: TGTGCCAGCAGATCAAGCGGGAGGGCCCTCACCGGGGAGCTGTTTTTT. Full variable domain (remainder filled in from reference TRBV7-3 and TRBJ2-2): GAGVSQTPSNKVTEKGKYVELRCDPISGHTALYWYRQSLGQGPEFLIYFQGTGAADDSGLPNDRFFAVRPEGSVSTLKIQRTERGDSAVYLCASRSSGRALTGELFFGEGSRLTVL.

This clonotype has a count of ten or more. This chain uses TRBV20-1 with TRBJ2-7; D not certain. Trimming shortened V by 1 base and J by 3 bases, and 7 bases separated the two germline ends. Germline V gene sequence: CDR1 DFQATT, CDR2 SNEGSKA (reference sequence). The CDR3 sequence is 12 residues long. CDR3 in DNA: TGCAGTGCTAGAGTGTCGGGCTACGAGCAGTACTTC. Amino acid sequence: CSARVSGYEQYF.

This clonotype was picked up many times. V and J are TRBV24-1 and TRBJ2-3; 7 bases line up with TRBD2. The germline gives CDR1 KGHDR, CDR2 SFDVKD. The CDR3 loop spans 16 amino acids. J was trimmed by 0 bases and V by 3 bases; bases with no gene match: 5. The DNA of the CDR3 is TGTGCCACCAGTGATCCGCGTAGCGGGAGCACAGATACGCAGTATTTT. As protein: CATSDPRSGSTDTQYF.

Ten or more counts support this clonotype. This rearrangement joins TRBV12-3 or TRBV12-4 to TRBJ2-1, with TRBD2 matching 11 bases. With 6 bases clipped from V and 8 bases from J, the junction kept 6 bases outside the gene matches. This CDR3 comprises 14 residues. The CDR3 region has the DNA TGTGCCAGCAGGGTAGCGGGGGGGCCGGATGAGCAGTTCTTC. This encodes CASRVAGGPDEQFF.

This clonotype was counted a few times. The chain recombines TRBV5-1 with TRBJ2-7, with TRBD1 identical over 11 bases. CDR3 length equals 15 residues. Trimming at V came to 4 bases and at J to 1 base, leaving 4 bases not matched to a gene. In germline, CDR1 is SGHRS, CDR2 YFSETQ. As DNA, the CDR3 is TGCGCCAGCAGCAACCGGGACAGGGGGTCCTACGAGCAGTACTTC. Protein product: CASSNRDRGSYEQYF.